This TCR beta chain was captured in a study of shared clonotypes between healthy human individuals. The germline CDR1 and CDR2 sequences are MDHEN and SYDVKM. V was pared by 3 bases and J by 0 bases, with 9 bases between. The CDR3 length is 15 residues. CD8 cells regarded as naive lacked CD45RO, were positively chosen for CCR7, and omitted terminally differentiated effector memory CD45RA+ cells. Measured with immunoSEQ multiplex PCR; TCRdb has only the in-frame clones, and not every one. The sample carries millions of clones, about 94% recorded once. The sequenced sample consisted of naive CD8+ T cells sorted from blood. The chain couples TRBV28 to TRBJ2-1; D is ambiguous. This TCR was sampled from a man aged 18 to 29 in good health. The DNA of the CDR3 is TGTGCCAGCAGTTTTCTCACGGGCTCCTACAATGAGCAGTTCTTC. It encodes CASSFLTGSYNEQFF.